A selection of T cell receptor beta chains follows, all from one sample in a study of technical replicates of blood from several donors. Libraries were prepared by immunoSEQ multiplex PCR; TCRdb keeps only in-frame clonotypes and omits some of them. Among 60,000 to 70,000 clones listed, 95% to 98% were seen once. The sample comprised T cells isolated from PBMCs. The receptors were sampled from a human donor in good health. Both conserved end residues are part of each CDR3. A D gene is named only where the DNA matches it firmly. Rows may omit the clone size; those that give it use once, few, many or a size class.

d_gene,abundance,j_gene,v_gene,CDR3nt,CDR3aa
NA,NA,TRBJ2-5,TRBV5-1,TGCGCCAGCAGCTCCCGGCAGGGGTACGAGACCCAGTACTTC,CASSSRQGYETQYF
TRBD1,NA,TRBJ2-7,TRBV4-1,TGCGCCAGCAGCCAAGGAACAGGGGTGGGCGAGCAGTACTTC,CASSQGTGVGEQYF
NA,NA,TRBJ2-7,TRBV2,TGTGCCAGCAGTTGGGGGCTAGCGGCTAAGGAAAGCTCCTACGAGCAGTACTTC,CASSWGLAAKESSYEQYF
NA,NA,TRBJ2-5,TRBV4-1,TGCGCCAGCAGCCAAGAGGAGTACCAAGAGACCCAGTACTTC,CASSQEEYQETQYF
NA,NA,TRBJ2-7,TRBV7-9,TGTGCCAGCAGCAATCCGGACAGAAGCTCCTACGAGCAGTACTTC,CASSNPDRSSYEQYF
NA,NA,TRBJ1-1,TRBV6-1,TGTGCCAGCAGTGAAAGTTCAAGTGGCCAACGGCGGACTGAAGCTTTCTTT,CASSESSSGQRRTEAFF
TRBD2,once,TRBJ2-2,TRBV25-1,TGTGCCAGCAGTCGACTAGCTGGCACCGGGGAGCTGTTTTTT,CASSRLAGTGELFF
NA,NA,TRBJ2-5,TRBV4-1,TGCGCCAGCAGCCAAGCCCCGGAGGCACAAGAGACCCAGTACTTC,CASSQAPEAQETQYF
TRBD1,once,TRBJ2-3,TRBV7-8,TGTGCCAGCAGCTTACCGAGGACAGGGAGTAGCACAGATACGCAGTATTTT,CASSLPRTGSSTDTQYF
NA,NA,TRBJ1-5,TRBV5-6,TGTGCCAGCAGCCGCGGGGGGGGTCAGCCCCAGCATTTT,CASSRGGGQPQHF
NA,NA,TRBJ1-1,TRBV28,TGTGCCAGCAGTACACAGGAGTTGGCGGGGGACACTGAAGCTTTCTTT,CASSTQELAGDTEAFF
TRBD1,NA,TRBJ1-2,TRBV7-9,TGTGCCAGCAGCTTCCAGGGGGCCCCTAACTATGGCTACACCTTC,CASSFQGAPNYGYTF
TRBD1,NA,TRBJ2-5,TRBV7-9,TGTGCCAGCAGCGGACAGGCAGAGACCCAGTACTTC,CASSGQAETQYF
NA,NA,TRBJ2-3,TRBV5-1,TGCGCCAGCAGCTTGGGCCTGGACACACCCACAGATACGCAGTATTTT,CASSLGLDTPTDTQYF
NA,NA,TRBJ2-7,TRBV28,TGTGCCAGCAGTTTACGGGCCTACGAGCAGTACTTC,CASSLRAYEQYF
NA,NA,TRBJ2-7,TRBV27,TGTGCCAGCAGACCCAACGACAGGGGAGGGTCCTACGAGCAGTACTTC,CASRPNDRGGSYEQYF
TRBD1,NA,TRBJ1-2,TRBV9,TGTGCCAGCAGCGATATGACAGGGGTCTATGGCTACACCTTC,CASSDMTGVYGYTF
NA,NA,TRBJ2-7,TRBV2,TGTGCCAGCAGTTTGAGGGCTTCCTACGAGCAGTACTTC,CASSLRASYEQYF
TRBD1,NA,TRBJ1-1,TRBV28,TGTGCCAGCAGTTCATACAGGGGTGAAGCTTTCTTT,CASSSYRGEAFF
TRBD1,NA,TRBJ1-2,TRBV5-8,TGTGCCGGTCAGGGGACAGGGGTCTATGGCTACACCTTC,CAGQGTGVYGYTF
TRBD1,NA,TRBJ2-3,TRBV6-4,TGTGCCAGCAGTGACTCGCGACAGGGCGGCACAGATACGCAGTATTTT,CASSDSRQGGTDTQYF
NA,NA,TRBJ1-2,TRBV11-2,TGTGCCAGCAGCTTAGTCAGGGGTATAGGACGTAGCTATGGCTACACCTTC,CASSLVRGIGRSYGYTF
NA,NA,TRBJ2-1,TRBV5-1,TGCGCCAGCAGCTCCCGTCCTCAGGGGAGCTCCTACAATGAGCAGTTCTTC,CASSSRPQGSSYNEQFF
NA,NA,TRBJ1-3,TRBV14,TGTGCCAGCAGCCAAGCAAGTGAGGAGATGGGGCCCCTCTCTGGAAACACCATATATTTT,CASSQASEEMGPLSGNTIYF
NA,once,TRBJ1-1,TRBV4-1,TGCGCCAGCAGCCAAACGGTCTTAACGAACACTGAAGCTTTCTTT,CASSQTVLTNTEAFF
NA,NA,TRBJ2-1,TRBV7-8,TGTGCCAGCAGCTCCACGGGTTCCTCCGGCAATGAGCAGTTCTTC,CASSSTGSSGNEQFF
NA,NA,TRBJ2-1,TRBV13,TGTGCCAGCAGCTTAGCTCTAGGCGAGCAGTTCTTC,CASSLALGEQFF
NA,NA,TRBJ1-1,TRBV7-9,TGTGCCAGCAGCTCCCGCGGGCTTCTGAACACTGAAGCTTTCTTT,CASSSRGLLNTEAFF
NA,NA,TRBJ1-4,TRBV10-3,TGTGCCATCAGTGACCCGACAGATTATAATGAAAAACTGTTTTTT,CAISDPTDYNEKLFF
TRBD1,NA,TRBJ1-4,TRBV7-9,TGTGCCAGCACCGGGACAGGGGGAGGTGAAAAACTGTTTTTT,CASTGTGGGEKLFF
NA,NA,TRBJ2-6,TRBV2,TGTGCCAGCAGTGACCGAGCCTCTGGGGCCAACGTCCTGACTTTC,CASSDRASGANVLTF
NA,NA,TRBJ2-3,TRBV10-3,TGTGCCATCACGAGGGACACTAGCACAGATACGCAGTATTTT,CAITRDTSTDTQYF
NA,NA,TRBJ2-7,TRBV6-5,TGTGCCAGCAGTTACACCTCCAGAGAGGGCCAACACGAGCAGTACTTC,CASSYTSREGQHEQYF
NA,NA,TRBJ2-1,TRBV5-6,TGTGCCAGCAGCTTGGTAATATACAATGAGCAGTTCTTC,CASSLVIYNEQFF
NA,NA,TRBJ1-1,TRBV4-1,TGCGCCAGCAGCCAAGATTCCCGCGGGGCGGGCACTGAAGCTTTCTTT,CASSQDSRGAGTEAFF
NA,NA,TRBJ2-7,TRBV7-9,TGTGCCAGCAGCTCTACTACCTACGAGCAGTACTTC,CASSSTTYEQYF
NA,NA,TRBJ1-5,TRBV10-2,TGCGCCAGCAGCCTGGACAGCATCCTTTCTTATAGCAATCAGCCCCAGCATTTT,CASSLDSILSYSNQPQHF
NA,NA,TRBJ1-6,TRBV25-1,TGTGCCAGCAGTGAATCCCAGGGGACGAGTTCACCCCTCCACTTT,CASSESQGTSSPLHF
NA,NA,TRBJ2-7,TRBV5-1,TGCGCCAGCAGCGAAACAGCATCCTACGAGCAGTACTTC,CASSETASYEQYF
TRBD2,NA,TRBJ2-7,TRBV19,TGTGCCAGTAGTTACCCGGGGGGGGGCGAGCAGTACTTC,CASSYPGGGEQYF
NA,NA,TRBJ1-5,TRBV28,TGTGCCAGTCGGGTACCGGGACAATATCAGCCCCAGCATTTT,CASRVPGQYQPQHF
NA,NA,TRBJ1-2,TRBV14,TGTGCCAGCAGCCAAATCCTGGGCCTCACTTCGAACGGAAAGTATGGCTACACCTTC,CASSQILGLTSNGKYGYTF
NA,NA,TRBJ1-2,TRBV9,TGTGCCAGCAGCGGGGGTGGAGGGAGCTTGATCTCTGGCTACACCTTC,CASSGGGGSLISGYTF
NA,NA,TRBJ1-5,TRBV7-9,TGTGCCAGCAGTTCAGAGGGCCTTGATAGCAATCAGCCCCAGCATTTT,CASSSEGLDSNQPQHF
NA,NA,TRBJ2-2,TRBV9,TGTGCCAGCAGCGTTCCCTTATCCGGGGAGCTGTTTTTT,CASSVPLSGELFF
NA,NA,TRBJ2-7,TRBV19,TGTGCCAGTAGCTTCAGCGGAGTGGGGGAGCAGTACTTC,CASSFSGVGEQYF
NA,NA,TRBJ2-1,TRBV5-1,TGCGCCAGCAGCCTCCGGGACTTTGCCTACAATGAGCAGTTCTTC,CASSLRDFAYNEQFF
NA,NA,TRBJ2-1,TRBV2,TGTGCCAGCAGCCCCAGAGGTCCTGGGCAGTTCTTC,CASSPRGPGQFF
TRBD1,NA,TRBJ1-2,TRBV18,TGTGCCAGCTCAAGCGCCGGGACAGGGGGTAACTATGGCTACACCTTC,CASSSAGTGGNYGYTF